This passage covers 24 T cell receptor beta chains from one sample sequenced in a study of T cells after yellow fever vaccination. TCRdb independently ran MiXCR on the 5' RACE reads; one entry per CDR3 protein. The data hold over 110,000 distinct CDR3 sequences, with 7.7% observed a single time. The specimen comprised CD4+ T cells sorted from PBMCs, sampled 5 days after the yellow fever booster vaccination. Receptors were obtained from a man aged 30 to 39 who received the YFV17D yellow fever vaccine.

This clonotype was counted many times. The CDR3 region has the DNA TGTGCCACCAGCCCATCGGGGACAGGGACCCACGAGCAGTACTTC. It codes for CATSPSGTGTHEQYF. The chain has TRBV24-1 and TRBJ2-7, with 9 bases aligning to TRBD1. Losses at the gene ends were 7 bases for V and 5 bases for J; bases not matched to a gene: 11. CDR3 size: 15 residues. CDR1 and CDR2 from the germline V gene are KGHDR and SFDVKD.

The table lists this clonotype with many counts. V gene TRBV25-1 combines with J gene TRBJ2-2, with no clear D. The ends were cut back, 5 bases at V and 5 bases at J, with 12 bases in the middle. The CDR3 is 14 residues long. Germline CDR1 and CDR2: MGHDK and SYGVNS. The CDR3 here is CASSLRLGTGELFF. In DNA form, the CDR3 reads TGTGCCAGCAGTCTCCGTCTAGGAACCGGGGAGCTGTTTTTT.

This clonotype was recorded at least ten times. This chain connects TRBV4-3 to TRBJ1-6; a weak D match, TRBD1 (5 bases). In germline, CDR1 is LGHNA, CDR2 YSLEER. V lost 0 bases and J lost 9, with 12 bases in between. The CDR3 is 15 amino acids. The CDR3 nucleotides are TGCGCCAGCAGCCAAGACCAGGGTGTAGCTTCACCCCTCCACTTT. It specifies CASSQDQGVASPLHF.

This clonotype was counted many times. The rearrangement uses TRBV18 and TRBJ2-5; perhaps TRBD2 as D (6 bases). Trimming stripped 5 bases from V and 1 base from J, with 14 bases between. The CDR3 runs 15 residues. Germline CDR1 and CDR2: KGHSH and LQKENI. The CDR3 DNA reads TGTGCCAGCTCATCGGAGGGCTACTCCCAAGAGACCCAGTACTTC. It translates to CASSSEGYSQETQYF.

The chain uses TRBV10-3 and TRBJ2-1; 11 positions agree with TRBD2. Germline V gene sequence: CDR1 ENHRY, CDR2 SYGVKD. The CDR3 loop spans 17 amino acids. V shed 7 bases and J 4 bases; nucleotides not matched to a gene: 12. CDR3 nucleotides: TGTGCCATCACCACTAGCTTAGCGGGAGGGCTTTACAATGAGCAGTTCTTC. Its translation is CAITTSLAGGLYNEQFF.

This clonotype turned up a few times. The DNA for the CDR3 is TGTGCCAGCTCACCAGTCAGGGTGGCTGCTGGCGCTGGGGCCAACGTCCTGACTTTC. This encodes CASSPVRVAAGAGANVLTF. The chain has TRBV18 and TRBJ2-6; D is perhaps TRBD1 (5 bases). The CDR3 covers 19 residues. Trimming took off 2 bases at V and 2 bases at J, with 19 bases between the two ends. Germline V lookup: CDR1 KGHSH, CDR2 LQKENI.

This clonotype was counted ten times or more. The V gene is TRBV18, the J gene TRBJ2-1; possibly TRBD1 or TRBD2 for D (6 bases each). V was cut by 6 bases and J by 0 bases, with 12 bases left in between. The CDR3 is 15 amino acids. In germline, CDR1 is KGHSH, CDR2 LQKENI. CDR3: CASSSGAGSYNEQFF. The CDR3, as DNA: TGTGCCAGCTCCTCGGGGGCTGGCTCCTACAATGAGCAGTTCTTC.

This clonotype was recorded a few times. The chain recombines TRBV20-1 with TRBJ2-1, with 8 positions matching TRBD2. The CDR3 length is 14 residues. The V gene end was trimmed by 5 bases and the J gene end by 6 bases; junction bases not matched to a gene: 9. Germline CDR1 DFQATT, CDR2 SNEGSKA (reference sequence). The CDR3 reads CSALTSVSVNEQFF. CDR3 bases: TGCAGTGCTCTGACTAGCGTCTCAGTCAATGAGCAGTTCTTC.

A remark on this clonotype: Given a much more abundant clone one base away, this may be a read error. The chain joins TRBV20-1 to TRBJ2-7; D tentatively fits TRBD1 or TRBD2 (6 bases each). This CDR3 region has 16 residues. Germline CDR1 is DFQATT and CDR2 is SNEGSKA (reference sequence). DNA for the CDR3: TGCAGTGCCAACAAGGGGGGAACGGGCGGATTCTACGAGCGGTACTTC. This translates into CSANKGGTGGFYERYF.

The CDR3 bases are TGTGCCAGCAGTGAAGTGTTGGCGGCTTACGAGCAGTACTTC. This translates into CASSEVLAAYEQYF. The chain carries TRBV2 and TRBJ2-7; D ambiguous. Germline lookup yields CDR1 SNHLY and CDR2 FYNNEI. Trimming left V 1 base short and J 4 bases short, with 11 bases between. The CDR3 extends over 14 amino acids.

In its sample, this clonotype was seen many times. The V and J genes are TRBV5-1 and TRBJ2-1; possibly TRBD2 for D (5 bases). The CDR3 runs 15 residues. CDR1 and CDR2 from the germline V gene are SGHRS and YFSETQ. The ends were cut back, 4 bases at V and 9 bases at J, with 20 bases in the middle. The CDR3 coding sequence is TGCGCCAGCAGCCCGACCCCCAACTCCGGGGTTGAGCAGTTCTTC. It codes for CASSPTPNSGVEQFF.

This clonotype occurred many times. The J gene is TRBJ2-1, the V gene TRBV7-8; possible D gene TRBD1, 6 bases. The germline V gene encodes CDR1 SGHVS and CDR2 FQNEAQ. The V end was cut by 5 bases, the J end by 0 bases, with 11 bases between. This CDR3 region has 15 residues. Written as DNA, the CDR3 is TGTGCCAGCAGCGTATCGGGACACTCCTACAATGAGCAGTTCTTC. It yields the protein CASSVSGHSYNEQFF.

This clonotype was observed at least ten times. The rearrangement uses TRBV3-1 and TRBJ2-5, with TRBD2 identical over 7 bases. The germline CDR1 and CDR2 sequences are LGHDT and YNNKEL (reference sequence). CDR3 length: 15 amino acids. V was clipped by 1 base and J by 5 bases; unmatched bases: 7. The CDR3 nucleotides read TGTGCCAGCAGCCAAGGGGCGGGAGTGGGCGAGACCCAGTACTTC. It translates to CASSQGAGVGETQYF.

This clonotype showed up many times. The chain links TRBV3-1 to TRBJ1-1; 7 nucleotides align to TRBD1. J was trimmed by 11 bases and V by 4 bases; bases with no gene match: 10. This CDR3 region has 13 residues. Looked up from germline, CDR1 is LGHDT and CDR2 is YNNKEL (reference sequence). The CDR3 region is CASSLRQGSWAFF. The CDR3 DNA reads TGTGCCAGCAGCCTTCGACAGGGCTCTTGGGCTTTCTTT.

In this sample, this clonotype turned up many times. The V call is TRBV20-1, the J call TRBJ2-1, with TRBD2 matching over 7 bases. V dropped 6 bases and J dropped 5; count of bases not matched to a gene: 13. Per the germline V gene, CDR1 is DFQATT and CDR2 is SNEGSKA (reference sequence). The CDR3 contains 15 residues. The CDR3 bases are TGCAGTGCGAACCGCGGCGGCGGGAGTGACAATGAGCAGTTCTTC. It is translated as CSANRGGGSDNEQFF.

This clonotype was seen ten or more times. The chain is built from TRBV5-1 and TRBJ1-5; TRBD1 aligns across 7 bases. The length of the CDR3 is 18 residues. Trimming at V came to 3 bases and at J to 7 bases, leaving 19 bases not matched to a gene. Germline loops: CDR1 SGHRS, CDR2 YFSETQ. The CDR3 DNA reads TGCGCCAGCAGCTGCGATCCGGGACAGAGGGCCGAAGCGCAGCCCCAGCATTTT. Its translation: CASSCDPGQRAEAQPQHF. The full variable domain, completed using reference TRBV5-1 and TRBJ1-5, is KAGVTQTPRYLIKTRGQQVTLSCSPISGHRSVSWYQQTPGQGLQFLFEYFSETQRNKGNFPGRFSGRQFSNSRSEMNVSTLELGDSALYLCASSCDPGQRAEAQPQHFGDGTRLSIL.

The V gene is TRBV27, the J gene TRBJ2-3, with 7 bases aligning to TRBD2. The CDR3 consists of 17 residues. The junction had 8 bases not matched to a gene; V was cut back by 1 base and J by 1 base. CDR1 is MNHEY, CDR2 SMNVEV, per germline (reference sequence). The CDR3 nucleotides are TGTGCCAGCAGTTTATTAGTGGGGGGGGGTCGCACAGATACGCAGTATTTT. Translating gives CASSLLVGGGRTDTQYF.

At least ten counts were recorded for this clonotype. This chain uses TRBV4-3 with TRBJ2-5, with D possibly TRBD2 on 6 matching bases. Trimming took 1 base from V and 2 from J, leaving 14 bases between them. Germline values: CDR1 LGHNA, CDR2 YSLEER. The CDR3 totals 16 residues. This CDR3 is CASSQVLSGQQETQYF. In nucleotides, the CDR3 is TGCGCCAGCAGCCAAGTTCTTAGCGGACAACAAGAGACCCAGTACTTC.

This clonotype was recorded many times. The rearrangement joins TRBV7-2 to TRBJ2-1; no clear D gene. CDR3 length equals 13 residues. V was trimmed by 5 bases and J by 4 bases, leaving 9 bases between them. The germline CDR1 and CDR2 sequences are SGHTA and FQGNSA. The CDR3 protein is CASSPLRYNEQFF. CDR3 nucleotide sequence: TGTGCCAGCAGCCCACTTAGGTACAATGAGCAGTTCTTC.

This clonotype occurred many times. The V gene is TRBV7-9, the J gene TRBJ2-5; D may match TRBD1 or TRBD2 (5 bases each). CDR3 length: 13 residues. CDR1 is SEHNR, CDR2 FQNEAQ, per germline (reference sequence). The V end was cut by 7 bases, the J end by 5 bases, with 14 bases between. The CDR3 nucleotides are TGTGCCAGCATCGATGGGGCTAGCGAGACCCAGTACTTC. Amino acids: CASIDGASETQYF.

This clonotype was detected many times. The chain links TRBV5-1 to TRBJ2-3, with 7 bases lining up with TRBD2. The V segment lost 6 bases and the J segment 0 bases; nucleotides outside the gene matches: 7. Germline assignment: CDR1 SGHRS and CDR2 YFSETQ. The CDR3 loop spans 15 amino acids. CDR3 region: CASKLLAASTDTQYF. DNA for the CDR3: TGCGCCAGCAAGCTGCTAGCGGCTAGCACAGATACGCAGTATTTT. The full variable domain, with the rest looked up from reference TRBV5-1 and TRBJ2-3, is KAGVTQTPRYLIKTRGQQVTLSCSPISGHRSVSWYQQTPGQGLQFLFEYFSETQRNKGNFPGRFSGRQFSNSRSEMNVSTLELGDSALYLCASKLLAASTDTQYFGPGTRLTVL.

This clonotype has ten or more counts. This chain joins TRBV6-5 and TRBJ2-1; D gene ambiguous. Germline V gives CDR1 MNHEY, CDR2 SVGAGI. This CDR3 comprises 15 residues. The V end lost 0 bases, the J end lost 3 bases, and 9 bases lay between the germline ends. CDR3 residues: CASSYSPDHYNEQFF. In DNA, the CDR3 is TGTGCCAGCAGTTACTCGCCGGACCACTACAATGAGCAGTTCTTC.

This clonotype was recorded a few times. Here the CDR3 DNA reads TGTGCCAGCAGCCCCCTCGGGACGACAGATACGCAGTATTTT. Amino acids: CASSPLGTTDTQYF. The chain links TRBV7-8 to TRBJ2-3, with D perhaps TRBD1 or TRBD2 (5 bases each). Trimming took 5 bases from V and 3 from J, leaving 12 bases between them. Germline loops: CDR1 SGHVS, CDR2 FQNEAQ. The CDR3 has 14 amino acids. The full variable domain, its missing parts supplied by reference TRBV7-8 and TRBJ2-3, is GAGVSQSPRYKVAKRGQDVALRCDPISGHVSLFWYQQALGQGPEFLTYFQNEAQLDKSGLPSDRFFAERPEGSVSTLKIQRTQQEDSAVYLCASSPLGTTDTQYFGPGTRLTVL.

This clonotype was found many times. The gene calls are TRBV7-2 and TRBJ2-3; D may be TRBD1 or TRBD2 (7 bases each). This CDR3 is built from 15 residues. Germline V gene sequence: CDR1 SGHTA, CDR2 FQGNSA. V lost 2 bases and J lost 4, with 13 bases in between. CDR3 loop: CASSLFRGGADTQYF. In DNA form, the CDR3 reads TGTGCCAGCAGCTTATTCAGGGGGGGGGCAGATACGCAGTATTTT.